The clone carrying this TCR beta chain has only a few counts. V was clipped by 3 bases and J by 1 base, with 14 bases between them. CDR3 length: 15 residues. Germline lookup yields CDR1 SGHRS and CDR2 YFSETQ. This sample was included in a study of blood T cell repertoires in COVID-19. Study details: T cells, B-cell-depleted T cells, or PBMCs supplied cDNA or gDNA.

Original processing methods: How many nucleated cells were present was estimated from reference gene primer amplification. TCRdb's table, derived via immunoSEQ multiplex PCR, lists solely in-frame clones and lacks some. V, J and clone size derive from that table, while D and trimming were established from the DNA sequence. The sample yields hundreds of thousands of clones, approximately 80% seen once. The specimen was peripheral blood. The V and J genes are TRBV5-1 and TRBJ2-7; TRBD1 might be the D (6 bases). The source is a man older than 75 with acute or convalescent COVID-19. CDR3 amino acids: CASSSGQQFSYEQYF. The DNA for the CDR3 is TGCGCCAGCAGCTCTGGACAGCAGTTTTCCTACGAGCAGTACTTC.